These 32 T cell receptor beta chains came from one sample sequenced in a study of naive and memory T cell subsets. Study results and limitations: Naive repertoires, especially CD8, held a few larger clonotypes, possibly memory cells re-expressing CD45RA.

Their antigen targets remain unknown. The beta constant-region primer was an equimolar mix of two oligonucleotides covering TRBC1 and TRBC2. Four rounds of PCR amplified the ligated cDNA using nested alpha and beta constant-region primers plus SP2. TCRdb itself ran the UMI-ligation and nested PCR reads through MiXCR, one entry per CDR3 protein. The sample shows more than 95,000 distinct CDR3 sequences, more than 12% of them seen only once. The sequencing sample was made of naive CD8+ T cells from blood. The receptors shown here come from a human donor in good health.

A note on this clonotype: Germline is not matched at one junction end, which may reflect a read error. This sequence joins TRBV12-3 or TRBV12-4 and TRBJ2-3; 9 bases match TRBD2. There are 18 residues in the CDR3. The CDR3 DNA is TGTGCCAGCAGTTTCGGCCTAGCGGGACGGTGGGGCACAGATGCGCAGTATTTT. Residues: CASSFGLAGRWGTDAQYF.

This clonotype was recorded a few times. The V and J genes are TRBV27 and TRBJ1-5; D unclear. Trimming removed 2 bases from V and 6 bases from J, with 8 bases in between. Germline values: CDR1 MNHEY, CDR2 SMNVEV (reference sequence). CDR3 length: 13 amino acids. CDR3 nucleotides: TGTGCCAGCAGTTTAGTGGTTGGTCAGCCCCAGCATTTT. It yields the protein CASSLVVGQPQHF.

This rearrangement joins TRBV5-1 to TRBJ1-2, with D perhaps TRBD1 (6 bases). Looked up from germline, CDR1 is SGHRS and CDR2 is YFSETQ. The CDR3 runs 15 residues. V was clipped by 0 bases and J by 0 bases, with 9 bases between them. CDR3 coding DNA: TGCGCCAGCAGCTTGGAGGACAGCCCTAACTATGGCTACACCTTC. It translates to CASSLEDSPNYGYTF.

This clonotype has a handful of counts. CDR3 amino acids: CASSQDWIPSSYNEQFF. The DNA for the CDR3 is TGCGCCAGCAGCCAAGATTGGATTCCGAGCTCCTACAATGAGCAGTTCTTC. This sequence joins TRBV4-3 and TRBJ2-1; D gene unclear. The CDR3 is 17 amino acids. Germline lookup yields CDR1 LGHNA and CDR2 YSLEER. Trimming shortened V by 0 bases and J by 0 bases, and 12 bases separated the two germline ends.

This clonotype appeared a few times. The CDR3 protein is CASSRGSGNNQPQHF. The CDR3 DNA reads TGTGCCAGTTCACGCGGGTCCGGGAATAATCAGCCCCAGCATTTT. The chain uses TRBV19 and TRBJ1-5, with D hard to call. Trimming stripped 8 bases from V and 4 bases from J, with 18 bases between. The CDR3 is 15 residues long. Germline CDR1 is LNHDA and CDR2 is SQIVND (reference sequence).

The chain couples TRBV12-3 or TRBV12-4 to TRBJ2-3; 10 bases are shared with TRBD2. The trim removed 1 base at V and 4 bases at J, leaving 8 bases unmatched. The CDR3 runs to 17 residues. The CDR3 loop is CASSLGESGRAPDTQYF. The CDR3 region has the DNA TGTGCCAGCAGTTTAGGAGAAAGCGGGAGGGCCCCAGATACGCAGTATTTT.

V usage is TRBV12-3 or TRBV12-4 and J usage is TRBJ2-1; 9 bases align to TRBD2. This CDR3 has 15 residues. J lost 7 bases, V lost 3 bases, and 7 bases had no gene match. For the CDR3, the DNA is TGTGCCAGCAGTTTTGGGCGGGGGGGCCCTAATGAGCAGTTCTTC. Translating it yields CASSFGRGGPNEQFF.

This clonotype was seen more than once but under ten times. J is TRBJ2-1 and V is TRBV20-1; D may be TRBD1 (6 bases). The germline gives CDR1 DFQATT, CDR2 SNEGSKA (reference sequence). This CDR3 comprises 14 residues. Trimming stripped 6 bases from V and 1 base from J, with 13 bases between. This chain's CDR3 is CSALSGASYNEQFF. In DNA, the CDR3 is TGCAGTGCACTATCAGGGGCTTCCTACAATGAGCAGTTCTTC.

The CDR3 DNA reads as TGCAGCGTTGAAGATGGGGGACTAGCGGGAGATACGCAGTATTTT. It encodes CSVEDGGLAGDTQYF. The chain links TRBV29-1 to TRBJ2-3, with 12 positions matching TRBD2. The CDR3 has 15 amino acids. The V gene's germline CDR1 is SQVTM and CDR2 ANQGSEA. V gave up 0 bases and J gave up 5 bases; unmatched junction bases: 3.

This clonotype appeared a few times. The J gene is TRBJ1-1, the V gene TRBV6-2 or TRBV6-3; D not resolved. The germline V gene encodes CDR1 MNHEY and CDR2 SVGEGT. Between the trimmed V and J ends, which lost 8 bases and 1 base, there was a span of 11 bases. The CDR3 totals 13 residues. The CDR3 DNA reads TGTGCCAGCGGCTGGGTATCGAACACTGAAGCTTTCTTT. Protein sequence: CASGWVSNTEAFF.

V gene TRBV4-2 combines with J gene TRBJ2-2; the match to TRBD2 covers 7 bases. J gave up 4 bases and V 0 bases, and 8 bases lay outside the gene matches. CDR3 length: 17 residues. Germline-derived CDR1 and CDR2 are LGHNA and YNFKEQ. The CDR3: CASSQEPAGFPTGELFF. CDR3 DNA: TGTGCCAGCAGCCAAGAGCCAGCGGGGTTTCCCACCGGGGAGCTGTTTTTT.

The rearrangement links TRBV12-3 or TRBV12-4 to TRBJ2-1; D may match TRBD1 or TRBD2 (5 bases each). The CDR3 totals 20 residues. V lost 7 bases and J lost 2, with 30 bases in between. The CDR3 spells CASKTDSGEAEVGAYNEQFF. The CDR3 coding sequence is TGTGCCAGCAAGACAGACAGTGGGGAAGCGGAGGTGGGGGCCTACAATGAGCAGTTCTTC.

CDR3 DNA sequence: TGCAGTGCTAGAGAGGGGACCCCCGAGCAGTACTTC. Its translation: CSAREGTPEQYF. The V and J genes are TRBV20-1 and TRBJ2-7; D tentatively fits TRBD1 or TRBD2 (5 bases each). Germline loops: CDR1 DFQATT, CDR2 SNEGSKA (reference sequence). V lost 0 bases, J lost 6 bases, and 9 bases lay in between. The CDR3 totals 12 residues.

There are a few counts of this clonotype. The genes are TRBV29-1 and TRBJ1-1, with 7 bases aligning to TRBD1. V lost 0 bases and J lost 3; bases outside the gene matches: 4. Germline V gene sequence: CDR1 SQVTM, CDR2 ANQGSEA. The CDR3 runs 14 residues. The chain's CDR3 is CSVEDPGQDTEAFF. The CDR3 nucleotides are TGCAGCGTTGAAGACCCAGGACAGGACACTGAAGCTTTCTTT. The full variable domain, its missing parts supplied by reference TRBV29-1 and TRBJ1-1, is SAVISQKPSRDICQRGTSLTIQCQVDSQVTMMFWYRQQPGQSLTLIATANQGSEATYESGFVIDKFPISRPNLTFSTLTVSNMSPEDSSIYLCSVEDPGQDTEAFFGQGTRLTVV.

This clonotype turned up a few times. J is TRBJ1-1 and V is TRBV15, with no clear D. The CDR3 is 13 amino acids. Trimming pared 9 bases from V and 1 base from J, leaving 12 bases between. Per germline, CDR1 LNHNV and CDR2 YYDKDF (reference sequence). Here the CDR3 reads CATSLQENTEAFF. CDR3 DNA sequence: TGTGCCACTTCCCTACAAGAGAACACTGAAGCTTTCTTT.

The rearrangement links TRBV18 to TRBJ2-1; 11 bases are shared with TRBD2. Trimming removed 5 bases from V and 8 bases from J; junction bases left unmatched: 17. From germline, CDR1 is KGHSH and CDR2 LQKENI. The CDR3 consists of 18 residues. CDR3 DNA sequence: TGTGCCAGCTCAAAGGGACTAGCGGAAGCTATACGGGGGGATGAGCAGTTCTTC. Translated: CASSKGLAEAIRGDEQFF. The full variable domain, completed using reference TRBV18 and TRBJ2-1, is NAGVMQNPRHLVRRRGQEARLRCSPMKGHSHVYWYRQLPEEGLKFMVYLQKENIIDESGMPKERFSAEFPKEGPSILRIQQVVRGDSAAYFCASSKGLAEAIRGDEQFFGPGTRLTVL.

This clonotype was observed a few times. The CDR3 loop reads CSATYLYEQYF. CDR3 bases: TGCAGTGCCACATATCTCTACGAGCAGTACTTC. The chain links TRBV20-1 to TRBJ2-7; no clear D. V was clipped by 6 bases and J by 3 bases, with 9 bases between them. The CDR3 is made up of 11 amino acids. CDR1 is DFQATT and CDR2 is SNEGSKA in the germline V gene (reference sequence).

The genes are TRBV7-8 and TRBJ2-3; tentative D call: TRBD2 (6 bases). Germline V gene lookup returns CDR1 SGHVS and CDR2 FQNEAQ. CDR3 length: 19 residues. Trimming removed 1 base from V and 2 bases from J, with 22 bases in between. CDR3 protein: CASSLGRVGSLPPTDTQYF. In DNA, the CDR3 is TGTGCCAGCAGCTTAGGGAGGGTCGGCAGCCTCCCGCCCACAGATACGCAGTATTTT.

V is TRBV20-1 and J is TRBJ1-5, with 7 bases aligning to TRBD1. Looked up from germline, CDR1 is DFQATT and CDR2 is SNEGSKA (reference sequence). This CDR3 comprises 13 residues. Germline trimming cut 5 bases from V and 4 bases from J; bases unmatched to any gene: 5. Here the CDR3 DNA reads TGCAGTGCTCGCCGGGACAGTAATCAGCCCCAGCATTTT. It yields the protein CSARRDSNQPQHF.

V usage is TRBV12-3 or TRBV12-4 and J usage is TRBJ1-2; D unclear. The germline V and J ends were trimmed by 2 bases and 1 base, with 5 bases remaining between them. The length of the CDR3 is 13 residues. Here the CDR3 DNA reads TGTGCCAGCAGTTTATCGCTTAACTATGGCTACACCTTC. This translates into CASSLSLNYGYTF.

This chain uses TRBV3-1 with TRBJ2-1; 7 nucleotides match TRBD2. The germline CDR1 and CDR2 sequences are LGHDT and YNNKEL (reference sequence). The CDR3 contains 18 residues. V lost 0 bases, J lost 4 bases, and 12 bases stayed unmatched. The CDR3 DNA reads TGTGCCAGCAGCCAAGAGGTTTTAGGGCTAGCGGCTTACAATGAGCAGTTCTTC. It yields the protein CASSQEVLGLAAYNEQFF.

This clonotype was seen many times. The chain carries TRBV7-2 and TRBJ2-1; TRBD2 might be the D (6 bases). Trimming took 11 bases from V and 5 from J, leaving 7 bases between them. This CDR3 comprises 10 residues. In germline, CDR1 is SGHTA, CDR2 FQGNSA. As DNA, the CDR3 is TGTGCCGGAGGGGACAATGAGCAGTTCTTC. Translating gives CAGGDNEQFF.

The genes are TRBV2 and TRBJ2-7; D may be TRBD1 (6 bases). Trimming left V 7 bases short and J 5 bases short, with 12 bases between. CDR3 length equals 12 residues. From germline, CDR1 is SNHLY and CDR2 FYNNEI. CDR3 in DNA: TGTGCCAGCACCCCCCGGGACAACGAGCAGTACTTC. It encodes CASTPRDNEQYF.

V and J are TRBV27 and TRBJ2-5; 14 nucleotides line up with TRBD2. Germline CDR1 MNHEY, CDR2 SMNVEV (reference sequence). Unmatched junction bases numbered 3, after V lost 5 bases and J lost 1 base. The CDR3 covers 16 residues. The DNA of the CDR3 is TGTGCCAGCAGTCGGACTAGCGGGAGGTTCCAAGAGACCCAGTACTTC. Translated, it gives CASSRTSGRFQETQYF.

CDR3 DNA: TGCAGTGCTAGAGATGGGGATCACGGCGCAGATACGCAGTATTTT. Amino acid sequence: CSARDGDHGADTQYF. The V and J genes are TRBV20-1 and TRBJ2-3, with D unclear. The length of the CDR3 is 15 residues. Trimming left V 0 bases short and J 4 bases short, with 14 bases between. Per the germline V gene, CDR1 is DFQATT and CDR2 is SNEGSKA (reference sequence).

The V and J genes are TRBV2 and TRBJ2-7; perhaps TRBD2 as D (6 bases). Germline CDR1 SNHLY, CDR2 FYNNEI. The V end was cut by 6 bases, the J end by 6 bases, with 12 bases between. CDR3 length equals 12 residues. Written as DNA, the CDR3 is TGTGCCAGCAGAAGGAGGGACGGCGAGCAGTACTTC. Protein sequence: CASRRRDGEQYF.

The J gene is TRBJ2-1, the V gene TRBV28, with D tentatively TRBD1 or TRBD2 (6 bases each). This CDR3 has 15 amino acids. Germline CDR1 MDHEN, CDR2 SYDVKM. V was shortened by 6 bases and J by 7 bases, with 19 bases between the two germline ends. CDR3 nucleotide sequence: TGTGCCAGCAGAGTCACCGGGGGCGCGGGGAATGAGCAGTTCTTC. It yields the protein CASRVTGGAGNEQFF.

This clonotype was detected ten times or more. V and J are TRBV15 and TRBJ1-2; no clear D gene. Looked up from germline, CDR1 is LNHNV and CDR2 is YYDKDF (reference sequence). The CDR3 spans 15 residues. V shed 0 bases and J shed 2 bases, with 10 bases lying between them. The chain's CDR3 is CATSRDRQANYGYTF. DNA for the CDR3: TGTGCCACCAGCAGAGATCGCCAGGCCAACTATGGCTACACCTTC. The full variable domain, completed using reference TRBV15 and TRBJ1-2, is DAMVIQNPRYQVTQFGKPVTLSCSQTLNHNVMYWYQQKSSQAPKLLFHYYDKDFNNEADTPDNFQSRRPNTSFCFLDIRSPGLGDTAMYLCATSRDRQANYGYTFGSGTRLTVV.

This clonotype was counted only a few times. The chain couples TRBV5-1 to TRBJ1-1; D is possibly TRBD1 (5 bases). Per germline, CDR1 SGHRS and CDR2 YFSETQ. The CDR3 runs 14 residues. V gave up 2 bases and J gave up 7 bases, with 15 bases separating them. CDR3 nucleotides: TGCGCCAGCAGCTTCGACAGCCTATACCTTGAAGCTTTCTTT. It encodes CASSFDSLYLEAFF.

This clonotype was seen repeatedly, ten times or more. This chain connects TRBV7-9 to TRBJ1-3; 7 bases are a match to TRBD1. Germline CDR1 and CDR2: SEHNR and FQNEAQ (reference sequence). CDR3 length: 17 amino acids. J gave up 0 bases and V 1 base, and 6 bases lay outside the gene matches. Here the CDR3 DNA reads TGTGCCAGCAGCTTAGAGCCGACAGGGATCTCTGGAAACACCATATATTTT. Protein product: CASSLEPTGISGNTIYF.

Many counts were recorded for this clonotype. The DNA of the CDR3 is TGTGCCAGCAGCCACAACCTAGTTGAGCAGTTCTTC. Residues: CASSHNLVEQFF. J is TRBJ2-1 and V is TRBV12-3 or TRBV12-4; no definite D call. Deletions cut 6 bases from V and 9 bases from J, with 12 bases between. The CDR3 runs to 12 residues.

The chain links TRBV29-1 to TRBJ2-7; 7 nucleotides line up with TRBD2. The CDR3 spans 13 residues. Looked up from germline, CDR1 is SQVTM and CDR2 is ANQGSEA. V lost 6 bases and J lost 0; bases outside the gene matches: 5. The chain's CDR3 is CSVLSGNSYEQYF. The DNA for the CDR3 is TGCAGCGTCCTGAGCGGGAACTCCTACGAGCAGTACTTC.